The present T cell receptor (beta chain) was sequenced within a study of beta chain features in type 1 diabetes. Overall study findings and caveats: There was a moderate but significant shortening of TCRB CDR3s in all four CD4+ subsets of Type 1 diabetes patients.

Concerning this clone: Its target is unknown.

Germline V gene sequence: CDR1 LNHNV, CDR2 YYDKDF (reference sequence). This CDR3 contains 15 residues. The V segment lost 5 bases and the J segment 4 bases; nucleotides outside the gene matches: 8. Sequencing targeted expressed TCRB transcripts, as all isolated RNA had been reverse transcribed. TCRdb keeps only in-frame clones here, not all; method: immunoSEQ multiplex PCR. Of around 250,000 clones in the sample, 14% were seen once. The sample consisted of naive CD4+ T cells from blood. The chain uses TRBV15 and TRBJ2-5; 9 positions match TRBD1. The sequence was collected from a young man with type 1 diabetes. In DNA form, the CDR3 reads TGTGCCACCAGCCGGGACAGGGACAAAGGAGAGACCCAGTACTTC. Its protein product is CATSRDRDKGETQYF.